The 26 T cell receptor beta chains below come from one sample, sequenced in a study of CD8 T cells in ankylosing spondylitis. Whole-study results and caveats: Eight highly homologous variants formed a TCR beta motif that appeared characteristic of ankylosing spondylitis blood.

TCRdb reprocessed the 5' RACE reads with MiXCR, giving one entry per CDR3 protein. The table has 650,000 to 800,000 distinct CDR3 sequences, roughly 19% seen once. Antigen specificity for these receptors is unknown. The sequenced material came from blood, either unsorted or a sorted T cell fraction (not recorded which). The receptors were gathered from a male donor with ankylosing spondylitis.

The CDR3 protein is CSARFAGGMNTEAFF. In DNA form, the CDR3 reads TGCAGTGCTAGATTCGCTGGTGGAATGAACACTGAAGCTTTCTTT. This rearrangement joins TRBV20-1 to TRBJ1-1; D unclear. In germline, CDR1 is DFQATT, CDR2 SNEGSKA (reference sequence). Trimming removed 2 bases from V and 0 bases from J, with 13 bases in between. The CDR3 is 15 amino acids.

This clonotype was seen a few times. The CDR3 region is CASSFWAVTDTQYF. CDR3 coding DNA: TGTGCCAGCAGTTTTTGGGCGGTCACAGATACGCAGTATTTT. The genes are TRBV27 and TRBJ2-3; D ambiguous. The V end lost 3 bases, the J end lost 2 bases, and 9 bases lay between the germline ends. The CDR3 totals 14 residues. Germline CDR1 and CDR2: MNHEY and SMNVEV (reference sequence).

The genes are TRBV5-1 and TRBJ2-2; D is possibly TRBD1 or TRBD2 (5 bases each). CDR3 length equals 14 residues. V was pared by 0 bases and J by 6 bases, with 9 bases between. CDR1 and CDR2 (germline): SGHRS, YFSETQ. CDR3 DNA: TGCGCCAGCAGCTTGGTCAGGGAGTCCGGGGAGCTGTTTTTT. Translated: CASSLVRESGELFF.

This clonotype was counted between two and nine times. The genes are TRBV4-1 and TRBJ1-3; D is undetermined. The CDR3 is 13 residues long. V dropped 3 bases and J dropped 7 bases, with 10 bases sitting between them. CDR1 and CDR2 (germline): MGHRA, YSYEKL. CDR3 in amino acids: CASSHGVGNTIYF. The CDR3 coding sequence is TGCGCCAGCAGCCACGGGGTCGGCAACACCATATATTTT.

This chain connects TRBV4-1 to TRBJ1-2; 7 bases align to TRBD1. V was clipped by 1 base and J by 2 bases; unmatched bases: 4. CDR3 length: 15 amino acids. Per the germline V gene, CDR1 is MGHRA and CDR2 is YSYEKL. For the CDR3, the DNA is TGCGCCAGCAGCCAAGTTTTGACAGGGAACTATGGCTACACCTTC. As protein: CASSQVLTGNYGYTF.

The chain carries TRBV11-2 and TRBJ2-5; TRBD1 agrees at 9 bases. The germline CDR1 and CDR2 sequences are SGHAT and FQNNGV. J was trimmed by 1 base and V by 8 bases; bases with no gene match: 8. The CDR3 is made up of 15 amino acids. The CDR3 DNA sequence: TGTGCCAGCCGATACCGGGACAGGGTCCAAGAGACCCAGTACTTC. Its translation: CASRYRDRVQETQYF.

This clonotype was picked up one time. The chain recombines TRBV29-1 with TRBJ2-3; 10 positions match TRBD2. Germline CDR1 SQVTM, CDR2 ANQGSEA. This CDR3 region has 14 residues. The CDR3 is CASGGTISTDTQYF. CDR3 DNA sequence: TGCGCTAGCGGGGGAACCATTAGCACAGATACGCAGTATTTT.

The V and J genes are TRBV24-1 and TRBJ2-5; TRBD1 aligns across 12 bases. The germline gives CDR1 KGHDR, CDR2 SFDVKD. Trimming cost V 2 bases and J 5 bases; bases outside gene matches: 5. The CDR3 loop spans 16 amino acids. In DNA form, the CDR3 reads TGTGCCACCAGTGATTCCGGGACAGGGGGCCGGGAGACCCAGTACTTC. Protein sequence: CATSDSGTGGRETQYF.

This chain links TRBV4-2 with TRBJ2-7; D may be TRBD2 (5 bases). CDR1 and CDR2 from the germline V gene are LGHNA and YNFKEQ. Trimming cost V 1 base and J 3 bases, with 13 bases left between them. The CDR3 contains 15 residues. The CDR3 sequence: CASSQVLGELYEQYF. In nucleotides, the CDR3 is TGTGCCAGCAGCCAAGTCCTCGGGGAACTCTACGAGCAGTACTTC.

This clonotype was seen a handful of times. The DNA for the CDR3 is TGTGCCAGCTCACCATCTAAGCGTGGAACTAATGAAAAACTGTTTTTT. Translated, it gives CASSPSKRGTNEKLFF. The chain recombines TRBV18 with TRBJ1-4; D remains unclear. The CDR3 contains 16 residues. V shed 2 bases and J shed 1 base, with 11 bases lying between them. Germline V gene lookup returns CDR1 KGHSH and CDR2 LQKENI.

V gene TRBV2 combines with J gene TRBJ2-7; D is unclear. The CDR3 runs to 13 residues. Germline V gives CDR1 SNHLY, CDR2 FYNNEI. The ends were cut back, 4 bases at V and 0 bases at J, with 7 bases in the middle. The CDR3 sequence is CASSGGSSYEQYF. Here the CDR3 DNA reads TGTGCCAGCAGTGGGGGAAGCTCCTACGAGCAGTACTTC.

The V call is TRBV6-2 or TRBV6-3, the J call TRBJ2-7; D might be TRBD2 (5 bases). The CDR3 has 12 amino acids. Germline V gives CDR1 MNHEY, CDR2 SVGEGT. Trimming shortened V by 0 bases and J by 5 bases, and 5 bases separated the two germline ends. Here the CDR3 reads CASSYSGDEQYF. The CDR3 region has the DNA TGTGCCAGCAGTTACTCGGGAGACGAGCAGTACTTC.

This chain links TRBV28 with TRBJ2-4, with TRBD2 matching 16 bases. Per the germline V gene, CDR1 is MDHEN and CDR2 is SYDVKM. With V trimmed by 4 bases and J by 8 bases, 11 bases remained unmatched. The CDR3 is made up of 18 amino acids. CDR3 in amino acids: CASSSPGTSGRVGDIQYF. In DNA, the CDR3 is TGTGCCAGCAGTTCGCCCGGGACTAGCGGGAGGGTTGGAGACATTCAGTACTTC.

This clonotype showed up just a few times. This chain connects TRBV15 to TRBJ1-5, with D hard to call. This CDR3 region has 15 residues. V was shortened by 5 bases and J by 2 bases, with 13 bases between the two germline ends. Looked up from germline, CDR1 is LNHNV and CDR2 is YYDKDF (reference sequence). The CDR3 DNA reads as TGTGCCACCAGCCAAGAAGGGCAGCGCAATCAGCCCCAGCATTTT. Translating it yields CATSQEGQRNQPQHF. Together with reference TRBV15 and TRBJ1-5, the CDR3 gives the full variable domain: DAMVIQNPRYQVTQFGKPVTLSCSQTLNHNVMYWYQQKSSQAPKLLFHYYDKDFNNEADTPDNFQSRRPNTSFCFLDIRSPGLGDTAMYLCATSQEGQRNQPQHFGDGTRLSIL.

This clonotype turned up a few times. The rearrangement uses TRBV5-1 and TRBJ2-7; TRBD1 matches 8 bases. CDR1 and CDR2 (germline): SGHRS, YFSETQ. Losses at the gene ends were 1 base for V and 2 bases for J; bases not matched to a gene: 5. The CDR3 totals 15 residues. DNA of the CDR3: TGCGCCAGCAGCTTGTACCAGGGGGCCCCCTACGAGCAGTACTTC. Translated, it gives CASSLYQGAPYEQYF.

The chain uses TRBV20-1 and TRBJ2-5; D is perhaps TRBD1 (5 bases). The CDR3 covers 12 residues. Germline V gene sequence: CDR1 DFQATT, CDR2 SNEGSKA (reference sequence). V gave up 2 bases and J gave up 5 bases, with 9 bases separating them. CDR3 bases: TGCAGTGCTAGACAGGGAATCGAGACCCAGTACTTC. This translates into CSARQGIETQYF.

The chain carries TRBV20-1 and TRBJ1-5; 8 nucleotides match TRBD1. V shed 3 bases, J shed 6 bases, and the junction held 10 bases outside the gene matches. This CDR3 spans 15 amino acids. The germline CDR1 and CDR2 sequences are DFQATT and SNEGSKA (reference sequence). Here the CDR3 DNA reads TGCAGTGCTAGCCCCGCTACAGGGGGTAGTCAGCCCCAGCATTTT. Protein sequence: CSASPATGGSQPQHF.

In this sample, this clonotype turned up many times. The gene calls are TRBV12-3 or TRBV12-4 and TRBJ2-7, with D tentatively TRBD1 or TRBD2 (5 bases each). With 1 base removed from V and 7 bases from J, the gap between germline ends came to 14 bases. The CDR3 is 14 residues long. CDR3 region: CASSLDWGSEEQYF. For the CDR3, the DNA is TGTGCCAGCAGTTTAGACTGGGGGTCGGAGGAGCAGTACTTC.

This clonotype was counted a few times. V and J are TRBV7-9 and TRBJ2-3; D is possibly TRBD2 (5 bases). CDR3 length: 15 amino acids. The germline gives CDR1 SEHNR, CDR2 FQNEAQ (reference sequence). V was shortened by 1 base and J by 2 bases, with 10 bases between the two germline ends. CDR3 nucleotides: TGTGCCAGCAGCTTAGGAGTTGACTACACAGATACGCAGTATTTT. Translation gives CASSLGVDYTDTQYF.

This clonotype was counted only a few times. The chain carries TRBV10-3 and TRBJ2-7; D might be TRBD1 (5 bases). This CDR3 contains 14 residues. With 0 bases removed from V and 1 base from J, the gap between germline ends came to 7 bases. The germline V gene has CDR1 ENHRY and CDR2 SYGVKD. As DNA, the CDR3 is TGTGCCATCAGTGAGTCCGACAGTTCCTACGAGCAGTACTTC. It specifies CAISESDSSYEQYF.

The V call is TRBV20-1, the J call TRBJ2-5, with TRBD2 matching over 11 bases. Trimming at V came to 6 bases and at J to 2 bases, leaving 11 bases not matched to a gene. Germline assignment: CDR1 DFQATT and CDR2 SNEGSKA (reference sequence). The CDR3 runs to 16 residues. The CDR3 spells CSAHMMTSGAQETQYF. The CDR3 nucleotides read TGCAGTGCCCACATGATGACTAGCGGGGCTCAAGAGACCCAGTACTTC.

This clonotype was seen more than once but under ten times. The chain uses TRBV10-3 and TRBJ1-2; 7 bases align to TRBD1. The CDR3 spans 12 residues. CDR1 is ENHRY and CDR2 is SYGVKD in the germline V gene. The trim removed 8 bases at V and 9 bases at J, leaving 9 bases unmatched. CDR3: CAIGTEQGSYTF. The DNA of the CDR3 is TGTGCCATCGGGACAGAACAGGGGAGCTACACCTTC.

This clonotype turned up a few times. The CDR3 DNA is TGTGCCAGCAGCCGAGGACCGTTGGTACTTTACGAGCAGTACTTC. Translating gives CASSRGPLVLYEQYF. The rearrangement joins TRBV28 to TRBJ2-7; D is unresolved. The CDR3 has 15 amino acids. Germline CDR1 and CDR2: MDHEN and SYDVKM. Trimming stripped 6 bases from V and 4 bases from J, with 19 bases between.

This chain joins TRBV5-1 and TRBJ2-3; D is unclear. Trimming cost V 6 bases and J 1 base, with 15 bases left between them. The CDR3 length is 15 residues. In germline, CDR1 is SGHRS, CDR2 YFSETQ. The CDR3 nucleotides are TGCGCCAGCACCCTGACCCCCTCGGGCACAGATACGCAGTATTTT. Translating it yields CASTLTPSGTDTQYF.

This clonotype was counted between two and nine times. The chain has TRBV6-5 and TRBJ1-2, with D perhaps matching TRBD1 (6 bases). With 2 bases removed from V and 4 bases from J, the gap between germline ends came to 11 bases. This CDR3 contains 14 residues. Germline-derived CDR1 and CDR2 are MNHEY and SVGAGI. The CDR3: CASSYQGPFYGYTF. The CDR3 region has the DNA TGTGCCAGCAGTTACCAGGGGCCTTTCTATGGCTACACCTTC.

The J gene is TRBJ2-1, the V gene TRBV5-1, with D possibly matching TRBD2 (5 bases). CDR1 and CDR2 from the germline V gene are SGHRS and YFSETQ. CDR3 length equals 16 residues. Trimming stripped 7 bases from V and 0 bases from J, with 17 bases between. CDR3 protein: CASRSGTGSSYNEQFF. In DNA, the CDR3 is TGCGCCAGCCGCTCGGGTACGGGGAGCTCCTACAATGAGCAGTTCTTC.